This record covers a single TCR beta chain. The data originate from a study of radiation and T cells in renal cell carcinoma. Study-level background: Nephrectomy followed 15 Gy stereotactic body radiation by 4 weeks.

The CDR3 is made up of 13 amino acids. V was trimmed by 1 base and J by 8 bases, leaving 11 bases between them. Germline lookup yields CDR1 MDHEN and CDR2 SYDVKM. Profiled with immunoSEQ multiplex PCR; TCRdb holds only in-frame clones, not every one. The data show about 150,000 clones, less than 90% seen once. Time point specified: baseline pretreatment blood. Treatment of the sample: 15 Gy SBRT to primary tumor, nephrectomy 4 weeks later. The patient's renal cell carcinoma had clear cell pathology. This rearrangement joins TRBV28 to TRBJ1-1; TRBD1 might be the D (6 bases). Sample: blood, taken from a patient whose treatment included radiotherapy and nephrectomy. The TCR was taken from a woman aged 65 to 85 with renal cell carcinoma. The CDR3 region is CASSLLEQGEAFF. CDR3 nucleotide sequence: TGTGCCAGCAGTTTATTGGAGCAGGGGGAAGCTTTCTTT.